These T cell receptor beta chains were read from a single sample in a study of T cells after yellow fever vaccination. TCRdb re-called the 5' RACE reads through MiXCR, storing one row per CDR3 protein. Of about 340,000 distinct CDR3 sequences in the sample, about 4% are singletons; the top ten hold around 24%. Here the sequenced sample was PBMCs, taken 5 days after the yellow fever booster vaccination. The origin of the receptors is a man between 18 and 35 years old who received the YFV17D yellow fever vaccine. Each CDR3 is given with its conserved first and last residue. A D gene is named only where the DNA matches it firmly. A row's size may be missing; if present it is once, few, many or a size class.

>few|TRBJ2-6|.|TRBV7-8
CATRKSGANVLTF
TGTGCCACCAGAAAGTCTGGGGCCAACGTCCTGACTTTC
>many|TRBJ1-1|.|TRBV10-3
CAISESLDLTEAFF
TGTGCCATCAGTGAGTCCCTTGACCTCACTGAAGCTTTCTTT
>few|TRBJ2-3|.|TRBV9
CASSVRGTPDTQYF
TGTGCCAGCAGCGTACGTGGGACCCCAGATACGCAGTATTTT
>few|TRBJ2-1|.|TRBV6-2/TRBV6-3
CASSSIAQGNEQFF
TGTGCCAGCAGCTCCATTGCCCAGGGAAATGAGCAGTTCTTC
>few|TRBJ1-2|.|TRBV10-3
CAIMRDGTNYGYTF
TGTGCCATCATGAGGGACGGCACTAACTATGGCTACACCTTC
>.|TRBJ2-7|TRBD1|TRBV5-1
CASSLTGELGEQYF
TGCGCCAGCAGCTTGACAGGGGAATTGGGCGAGCAGTACTTC
>.|TRBJ2-6|.|TRBV7-9
CASSLSLVWANVLTF
TGTGCCAGCAGCTTATCCCTAGTATGGGCCAACGTCCTGACTTTC
>few|TRBJ1-5|.|TRBV20-1
CSAREQGYSNQPQHF
TGCAGTGCTAGAGAACAGGGTTATAGCAATCAGCCCCAGCATTTT
>.|TRBJ2-3|.|TRBV27
CASRTGDWFAEYF
TGTGCCAGCAGAACAGGGGACTGGTTCGCGGAGTATTTT
>few|TRBJ1-6|.|TRBV7-2
CASSLEAGSNSPLHF
TGTGCCAGCAGCTTAGAGGCAGGGAGTAATTCACCCCTCCACTTT
>few|TRBJ1-5|.|TRBV25-1
CASSGRYSNQPQHF
TGTGCCAGCAGCGGCAGATATAGCAATCAGCCCCAGCATTTT
>few|TRBJ2-3|.|TRBV10-3
CATRGTLITDTQYF
TGTGCCACCCGCGGGACTTTAATCACAGATACGCAGTATTTT
>few|TRBJ2-7|TRBD1|TRBV12-3/TRBV12-4
CASSRRDRENEQYF
TGTGCCAGCAGTCGCCGGGACAGGGAAAACGAGCAGTACTTC
>few|TRBJ1-1|.|TRBV3-1
CASSQDLVPEAFF
TGTGCCAGCAGCCAAGATCTTGTCCCTGAAGCTTTCTTT
>.|TRBJ1-1|TRBD1|TRBV6-5
CASSFQDRANTEAFF
TGTGCCAGCAGTTTCCAAGACAGGGCGAACACTGAAGCTTTCTTT
>.|TRBJ1-1|.|TRBV7-2
CASSSQLVEAFF
TGTGCCAGCAGCTCCCAGTTAGTTGAAGCTTTCTTT
>few|TRBJ2-3|.|TRBV28
CASNPGALQTGADTQYF
TGTGCCAGCAACCCGGGGGCACTTCAAACCGGGGCAGATACGCAGTATTTT
>few|TRBJ2-1|.|TRBV15
CATSGSGQYNEQFF
TGTGCCACCAGCGGGTCGGGACAATACAATGAGCAGTTCTTC
>few|TRBJ1-1|TRBD1|TRBV7-9
CASRPPRGVLAEAFF
TGTGCCAGCAGACCCCCCAGGGGGGTCCTCGCTGAAGCTTTCTTT
>many|TRBJ2-2|.|TRBV12-3/TRBV12-4
CASRESPTGELFF
TGTGCCAGCAGGGAGTCTCCTACCGGGGAGCTGTTTTTT
>few|TRBJ2-1|TRBD2|TRBV5-1
CATAVFSGGAVGEQFF
TGCGCCACCGCCGTCTTCAGCGGGGGGGCTGTGGGTGAGCAGTTCTTC
>many|TRBJ2-4|TRBD2|TRBV20-1
CSARAPSGGSLAKNIQYF
TGCAGTGCTAGAGCCCCCAGCGGGGGCTCACTAGCCAAAAACATTCAGTACTTC
>few|TRBJ2-5|.|TRBV6-5
CASIGLGGETQYF
TGTGCCAGCATCGGACTAGGGGGAGAGACCCAGTACTTC
>many|TRBJ2-3|.|TRBV5-1
CASSSQGPSTDTQYF
TGCGCCAGCAGCTCGCAGGGCCCTAGCACAGATACGCAGTATTTT